This is a list of T cell receptor beta chains from one sample in a study of cytomegalovirus exposure and HLA in healthy donors. Clones were read by immunoSEQ multiplex PCR, and TCRdb kept only the in-frame ones, dropping some. The sample records about 250,000 clones, around 66% being singletons. Sequenced sample: PBMCs. These receptors were obtained from a female donor in good health and CMV-seronegative. The conserved cysteine and the conserved F or W are not part of the CDR3 here. Fields, in order: V gene, CDR3 length, CDR3 protein.

TRBV19 | 11 | ASSLGSTDTQY
TRBV15 | 12 | ATSRDGYTGELF
TRBV7-9 | 12 | AVTRDTNNNEQF
TRBV7-9 | 12 | SSSLGTGDYEQY
TRBV2 | 13 | ASRSAGGPLDTQY
TRBV9 | 12 | ASSVVSVGNEQF
TRBV5-4 | 13 | ASSTRTAFNEKLF
TRBV19 | 14 | ASSRNPGQGAHGYT
TRBV4-1 | 15 | ASSQHYGTTNTGELF
TRBV18 | 12 | ASSPLAVNYGYT
TRBV5-4 | 11 | ATGQVNTGELF
TRBV19 | 13 | ASSSLRLPGNTIY
TRBV6-5 | 11 | ASRKGATYEQY
TRBV5-1 | 13 | ASSPIQGSGETQY
TRBV21-1 | 20 | ASSKVFPGTSRESQSDYEQY
TRBV5-4 | 12 | ASSLESGSYIQY
TRBV27 | 11 | ASRVQGHYEQY
TRBV6-1 | 13 | ASTLGARDNTEAF
TRBV15 | 13 | ATRLGGYSNQPQH
TRBV5-4 | 16 | ASSPQGPGTSGTYEQY
TRBV9 | 15 | ASSEPSGGEGTGELF
TRBV6-6 | 12 | ASSSDGTAYGYT
TRBV7-9 | 14 | SSSPPGGASSYEQY
TRBV27 | 11 | ATGTSGPYEQY
TRBV5-6 | 13 | ASSLDPGKGTEAF
TRBV11-2 | 12 | ASSQWAGGTEAF
TRBV5-4 | 15 | ASSYQVGASSYNEQF
TRBV19 | 11 | ASRQIGTDTQY
TRBV7-8 | 11 | ASSLATLNEQF
TRBV7-8 | 9 | ASSSGWGAF
TRBV28 | 9 | ASSVNYGYT
TRBV6-4 | 13 | ASSDASGSINTQY
TRBV6-1 | 11 | ASSELRAFEQY
TRBV19 | 14 | ASRLQLGGTNEKLF
TRBV5-4 | 11 | ASSWGGSGELF
TRBV7-9 | 12 | ASSLFREQETQY
TRBV9 | 12 | ASSGLAGRETQY
TRBV11-2 | 15 | ASSLDLDRDDNEKLF
TRBV30 | 12 | AWSVGRRNQPQH
TRBV6-6 | 14 | ASSSGLAGAYNEQF
TRBV6-6 | 12 | ASSYGGLNEKLF
TRBV18 | 14 | ASSPSRGSGNQPQH
TRBV5-1 | 16 | ASSPERVGITTNEKLF
TRBV5-1 | 13 | ASSLTGSTNEKLF
TRBV15 | 15 | ATSRDLTTSSLYEQY
TRBV18 | 17 | ASSPGRAGERFWDQPQH
TRBV12-5 | 13 | ASGSYRGSYNEQF
TRBV6-1 | 13 | ASSEVGLGNGEQF
TRBV14 | 14 | ASSNPGLAGAYEQY
TRBV4-1 | 14 | ASSPTTGEAGNTIY
TRBV6-5 | 13 | ASSLTGGSYNEQF
TRBV6-4 | 11 | ASSPGEYNEQF
TRBV27 | 13 | ASSLDPGASYEQY
TRBV19 | 10 | ASSIRGSTIY
TRBV6-1 | 13 | ASSDFTRGKNIQY